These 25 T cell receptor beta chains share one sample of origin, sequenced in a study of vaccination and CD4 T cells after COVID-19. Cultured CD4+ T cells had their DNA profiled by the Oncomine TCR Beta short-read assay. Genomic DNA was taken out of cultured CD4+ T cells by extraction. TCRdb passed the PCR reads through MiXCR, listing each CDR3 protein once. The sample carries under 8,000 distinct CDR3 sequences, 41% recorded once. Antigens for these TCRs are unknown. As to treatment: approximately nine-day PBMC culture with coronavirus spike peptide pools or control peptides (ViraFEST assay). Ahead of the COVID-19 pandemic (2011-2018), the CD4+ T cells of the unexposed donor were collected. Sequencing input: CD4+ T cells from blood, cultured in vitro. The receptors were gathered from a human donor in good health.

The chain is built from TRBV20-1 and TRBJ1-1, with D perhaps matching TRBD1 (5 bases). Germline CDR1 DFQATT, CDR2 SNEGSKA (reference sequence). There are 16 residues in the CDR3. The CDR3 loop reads CSPLIGTGVLNTEAFF. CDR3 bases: TGCAGCCCCCTAATTGGGACGGGGGTTTTGAACACTGAAGCTTTCTTT.

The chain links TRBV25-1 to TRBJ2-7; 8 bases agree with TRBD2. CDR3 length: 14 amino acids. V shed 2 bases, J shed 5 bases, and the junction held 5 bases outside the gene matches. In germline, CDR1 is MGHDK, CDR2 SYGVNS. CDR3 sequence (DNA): TGTGCCAGCAGTGAAGGTAGCGGGATCGACGAGCAGTACTTC. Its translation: CASSEGSGIDEQYF.

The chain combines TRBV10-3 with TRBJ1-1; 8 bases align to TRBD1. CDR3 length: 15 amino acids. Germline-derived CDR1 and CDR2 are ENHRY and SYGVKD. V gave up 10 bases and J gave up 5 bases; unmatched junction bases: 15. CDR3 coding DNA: TGTGCCAGCCAGGCAGACAGGGGTCCGGGGACTGAAGCTTTCTTT. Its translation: CASQADRGPGTEAFF.

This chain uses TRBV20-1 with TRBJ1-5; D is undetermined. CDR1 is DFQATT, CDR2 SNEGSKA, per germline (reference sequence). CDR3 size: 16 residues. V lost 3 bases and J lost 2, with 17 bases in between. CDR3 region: CSASSASRGGNQPQHF. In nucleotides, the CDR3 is TGCAGTGCTAGCTCGGCCTCCCGAGGCGGCAATCAGCCCCAGCATTTT.

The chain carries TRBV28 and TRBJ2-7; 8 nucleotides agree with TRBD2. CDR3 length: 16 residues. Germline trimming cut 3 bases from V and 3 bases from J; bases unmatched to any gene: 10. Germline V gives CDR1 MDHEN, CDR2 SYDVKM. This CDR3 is CASSFGGSGTYYEQYF. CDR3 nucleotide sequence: TGTGCCAGCAGTTTTGGCGGTAGCGGGACCTACTACGAGCAGTACTTC.

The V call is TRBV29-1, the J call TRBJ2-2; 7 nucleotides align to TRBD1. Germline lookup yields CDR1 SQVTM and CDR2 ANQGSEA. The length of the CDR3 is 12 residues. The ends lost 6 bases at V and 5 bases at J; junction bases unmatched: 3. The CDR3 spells CSVHRGTGELFF. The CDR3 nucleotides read TGCAGCGTGCACAGGGGAACCGGGGAGCTGTTTTTT.

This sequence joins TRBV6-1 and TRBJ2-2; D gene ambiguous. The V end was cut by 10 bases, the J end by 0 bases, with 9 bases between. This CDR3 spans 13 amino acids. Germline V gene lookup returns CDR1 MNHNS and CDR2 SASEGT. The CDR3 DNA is TGTGCCACCCGGTCGTCGAACACCGGGGAGCTGTTTTTT. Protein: CATRSSNTGELFF.

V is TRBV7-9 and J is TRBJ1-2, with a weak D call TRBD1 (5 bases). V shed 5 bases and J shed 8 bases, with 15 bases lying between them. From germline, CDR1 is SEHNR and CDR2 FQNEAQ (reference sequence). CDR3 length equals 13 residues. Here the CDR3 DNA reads TGTGCCAGCAGCGCCCCGGGGCAGTCGGGCTACACCTTC. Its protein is CASSAPGQSGYTF.

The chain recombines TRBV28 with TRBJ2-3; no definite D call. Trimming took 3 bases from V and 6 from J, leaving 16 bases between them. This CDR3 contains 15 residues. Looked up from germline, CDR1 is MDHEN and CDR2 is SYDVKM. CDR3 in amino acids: CASSLSVGPGDTQYF. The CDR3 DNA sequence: TGTGCCAGCAGTTTGTCGGTAGGGCCGGGCGATACGCAGTATTTT.

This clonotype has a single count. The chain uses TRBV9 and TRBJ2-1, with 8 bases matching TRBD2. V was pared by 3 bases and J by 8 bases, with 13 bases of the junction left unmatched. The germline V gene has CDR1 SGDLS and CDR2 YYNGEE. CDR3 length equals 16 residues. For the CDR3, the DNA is TGTGCCAGCAGCGCCGGTCCCGGGACTAGTCGGGATGAGCAGTTCTTC. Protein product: CASSAGPGTSRDEQFF.

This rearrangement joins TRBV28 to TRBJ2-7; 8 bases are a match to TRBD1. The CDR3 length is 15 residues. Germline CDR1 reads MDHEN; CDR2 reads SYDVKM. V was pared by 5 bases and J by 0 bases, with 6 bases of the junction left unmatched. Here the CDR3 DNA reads TGTGCCAGCAGTCCTGGACAGGGAAGCTCCTACGAGCAGTACTTC. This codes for CASSPGQGSSYEQYF.

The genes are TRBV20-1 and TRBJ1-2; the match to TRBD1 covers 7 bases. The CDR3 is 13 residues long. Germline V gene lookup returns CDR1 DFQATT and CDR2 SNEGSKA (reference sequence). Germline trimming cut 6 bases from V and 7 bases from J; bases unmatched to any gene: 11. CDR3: CSASDREQGGYTF. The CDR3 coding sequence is TGCAGTGCATCCGACAGGGAGCAGGGTGGCTACACCTTC.

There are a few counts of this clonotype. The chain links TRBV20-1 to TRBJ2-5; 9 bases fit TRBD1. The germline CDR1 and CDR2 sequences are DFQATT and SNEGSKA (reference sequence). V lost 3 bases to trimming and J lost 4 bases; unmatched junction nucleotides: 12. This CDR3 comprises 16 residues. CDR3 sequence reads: CSASGSTGGSRETQYF. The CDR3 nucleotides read TGCAGTGCTAGTGGCTCGACAGGGGGATCTCGAGAGACCCAGTACTTC.

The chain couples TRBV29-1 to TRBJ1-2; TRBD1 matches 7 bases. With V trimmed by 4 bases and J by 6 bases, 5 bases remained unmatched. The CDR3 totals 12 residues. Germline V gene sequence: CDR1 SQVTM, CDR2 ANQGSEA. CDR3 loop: CSVVQGFHGYTF. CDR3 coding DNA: TGCAGCGTTGTACAGGGGTTTCATGGCTACACCTTC.

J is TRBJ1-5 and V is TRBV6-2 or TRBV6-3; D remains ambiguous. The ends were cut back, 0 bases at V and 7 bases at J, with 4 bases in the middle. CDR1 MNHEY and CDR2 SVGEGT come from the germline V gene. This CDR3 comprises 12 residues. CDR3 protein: CASSYSKQPQHF. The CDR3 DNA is TGTGCCAGCAGTTACTCGAAGCAGCCCCAGCATTTT.

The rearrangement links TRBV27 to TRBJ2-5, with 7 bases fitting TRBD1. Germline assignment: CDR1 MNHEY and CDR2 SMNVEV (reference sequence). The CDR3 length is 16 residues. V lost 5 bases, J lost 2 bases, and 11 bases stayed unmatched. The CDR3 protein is CASSPTYRGVQETQYF. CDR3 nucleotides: TGTGCCAGCAGTCCGACCTACAGGGGCGTTCAAGAGACCCAGTACTTC.

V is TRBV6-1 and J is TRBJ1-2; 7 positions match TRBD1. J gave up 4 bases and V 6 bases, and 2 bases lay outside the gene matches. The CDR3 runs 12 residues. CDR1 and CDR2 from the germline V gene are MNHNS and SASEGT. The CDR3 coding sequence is TGTGCCAGCAGGGGACAGACCTATGGCTACACCTTC. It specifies CASRGQTYGYTF.

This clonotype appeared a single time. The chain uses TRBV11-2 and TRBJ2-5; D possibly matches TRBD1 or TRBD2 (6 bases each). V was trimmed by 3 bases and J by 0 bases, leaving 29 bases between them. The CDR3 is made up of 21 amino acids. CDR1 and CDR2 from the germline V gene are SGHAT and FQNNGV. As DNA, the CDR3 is TGTGCCAGCAGCTTGCTACGGGGGCTAACGGGTATGGGTGGAAACCAAGAGACCCAGTACTTC. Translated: CASSLLRGLTGMGGNQETQYF. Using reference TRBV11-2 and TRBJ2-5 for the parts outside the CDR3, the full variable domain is EAGVAQSPRYKIIEKRQSVAFWCNPISGHATLYWYQQILGQGPKLLIQFQNNGVVDDSQLPKDRFSAERLKGVDSTLKIQPAKLEDSAVYLCASSLLRGLTGMGGNQETQYFGPGTRLLVL.

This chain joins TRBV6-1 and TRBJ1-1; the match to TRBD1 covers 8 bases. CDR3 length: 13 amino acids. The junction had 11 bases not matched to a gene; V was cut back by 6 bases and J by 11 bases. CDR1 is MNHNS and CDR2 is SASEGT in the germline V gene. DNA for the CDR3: TGTGCCAGCAGACGTCAGGGGGCACAAGGCGCTTTCTTT. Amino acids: CASRRQGAQGAFF.

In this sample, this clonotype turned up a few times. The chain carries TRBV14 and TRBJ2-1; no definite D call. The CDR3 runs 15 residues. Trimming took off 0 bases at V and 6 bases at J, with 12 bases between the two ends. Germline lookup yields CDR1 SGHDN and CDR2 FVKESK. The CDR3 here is CASSQEWVYSNEQFF. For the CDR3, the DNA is TGTGCCAGCAGCCAAGAATGGGTTTATAGCAATGAGCAGTTCTTC.

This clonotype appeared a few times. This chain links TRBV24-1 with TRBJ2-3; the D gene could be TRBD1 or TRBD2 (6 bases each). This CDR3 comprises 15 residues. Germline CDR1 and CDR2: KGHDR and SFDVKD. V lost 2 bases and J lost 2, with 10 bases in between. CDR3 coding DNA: TGTGCCACCAGTGATTACGGGGGCCCCACAGATACGCAGTATTTT. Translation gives CATSDYGGPTDTQYF.

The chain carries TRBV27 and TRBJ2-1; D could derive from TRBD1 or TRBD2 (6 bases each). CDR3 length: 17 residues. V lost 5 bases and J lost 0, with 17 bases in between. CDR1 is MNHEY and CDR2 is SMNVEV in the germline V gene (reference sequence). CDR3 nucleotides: TGTGCCAGCAGTCCAGGGGCTAGCGTGAGCTCCTACAATGAGCAGTTCTTC. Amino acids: CASSPGASVSSYNEQFF.

The CDR3 spells CSARDRGTVNEKLFF. The DNA of the CDR3 is TGCAGTGCTAGAGATAGGGGGACAGTTAATGAAAAACTGTTTTTT. The chain couples TRBV20-1 to TRBJ1-4; TRBD1 matches 7 bases. The trim removed 0 bases at V and 4 bases at J, leaving 5 bases unmatched. Germline V gives CDR1 DFQATT, CDR2 SNEGSKA (reference sequence). The CDR3 has 15 amino acids.

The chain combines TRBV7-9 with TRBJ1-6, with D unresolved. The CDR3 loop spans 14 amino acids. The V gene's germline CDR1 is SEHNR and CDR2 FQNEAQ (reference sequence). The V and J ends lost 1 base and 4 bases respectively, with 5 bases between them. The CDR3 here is CASSLEQYNSPLHF. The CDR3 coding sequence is TGTGCCAGCAGCTTAGAACAGTATAATTCACCCCTCCACTTT.

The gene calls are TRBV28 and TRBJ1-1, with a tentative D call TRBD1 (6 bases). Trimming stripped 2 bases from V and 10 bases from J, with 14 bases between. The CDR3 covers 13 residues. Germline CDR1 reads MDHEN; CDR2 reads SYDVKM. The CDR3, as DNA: TGTGCCAGCAGTTTACTGGGAGGGGGTGGAGCTTTCTTT. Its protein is CASSLLGGGGAFF.